Shown below are 9 T cell receptor beta chains from a single sample sequenced in a study of T cell repertoires in cytomegalovirus infection. Their recognized antigens are unknown. TCRdb reprocessed the reads via MiXCR and lists one record per CDR3 protein. The table lists hundreds of thousands of distinct CDR3 sequences, around a third of them singletons. Sequences were derived from cultured CD8+ T cells from PBMCs, sampled from culture after CMV antigen stimulation. These receptors originate from a human donor in good health (CMV status not recorded). Some clones in this sample may be carry-over from other donors' samples.

CDR3 region: CASRLGAYEQYF. The CDR3 DNA reads as TGTGCCAGCAGGTTAGGTGCCTACGAGCAGTACTTC. This chain connects TRBV27 to TRBJ2-7; D remains unclear. The CDR3 length is 12 residues. Germline V gives CDR1 MNHEY, CDR2 SMNVEV (reference sequence). With 6 bases removed from V and 2 bases from J, the gap between germline ends came to 8 bases.

This chain uses TRBV7-6 with TRBJ2-1, with D possibly TRBD1 on 6 matching bases. The CDR3 has 17 amino acids. CDR1 and CDR2 (germline): SGHVS, FNYEAQ. With 5 bases removed from V and 3 bases from J, the gap between germline ends came to 20 bases. The CDR3 bases are TGTGCCAGCAGCGGGGCCGAGGGGACACTACTCTACAATGAGCAGTTCTTC. It yields the protein CASSGAEGTLLYNEQFF.

This clonotype has more than one count but fewer than ten. The chain couples TRBV7-6 to TRBJ1-5; 7 bases are a match to TRBD1. From germline, CDR1 is SGHVS and CDR2 FNYEAQ. J was trimmed by 5 bases and V by 5 bases; bases with no gene match: 15. CDR3 size: 17 residues. DNA of the CDR3: TGTGCCAGCAGCCCCCATCAGGGGGGAACTCTTTATCAGCCCCAGCATTTT. As protein: CASSPHQGGTLYQPQHF.

This clonotype was observed at least ten times. The V and J genes are TRBV7-9 and TRBJ1-1; D may be TRBD1 (5 bases). The V end lost 2 bases, the J end lost 4 bases, and 8 bases lay between the germline ends. This CDR3 comprises 13 residues. Germline CDR1 SEHNR, CDR2 FQNEAQ (reference sequence). The CDR3 here is CASSLQGVTEAFF. The CDR3 bases are TGTGCCAGCAGCTTACAAGGGGTCACTGAAGCTTTCTTT. The full variable domain, its missing parts supplied by reference TRBV7-9 and TRBJ1-1, is DTGVSQNPRHKITKRGQNVTFRCDPISEHNRLYWYRQTLGQGPEFLTYFQNEAQLEKSRLLSDRFSAERPKGSFSTLEIQRTEQGDSAMYLCASSLQGVTEAFFGQGTRLTVV.

The chain couples TRBV5-1 to TRBJ2-3; D may correspond to TRBD1 or TRBD2 (5 bases each). Between the trimmed V and J ends, which lost 5 bases and 5 bases, there was a span of 21 bases. The V gene's germline CDR1 is SGHRS and CDR2 YFSETQ. The CDR3 totals 16 residues. Here the CDR3 reads CASRRGQGLPGDTQYF. The CDR3 coding sequence is TGCGCCAGCAGGAGGGGCCAGGGATTACCCGGAGATACGCAGTATTTT.

This chain joins TRBV6-2 or TRBV6-3 and TRBJ2-6; maybe TRBD1 (6 bases). The CDR3 covers 16 residues. CDR1 MNHEY and CDR2 SVGEGT come from the germline V gene. The V gene lost 0 bases and the J gene lost 0 bases, with 6 bases spanning the gap. The CDR3 nucleotides read TGTGCCAGCAGTTACTCGGACAGCTCTGGGGCCAACGTCCTGACTTTC. Translation: CASSYSDSSGANVLTF.

This clonotype was found many times. V and J are TRBV7-6 and TRBJ2-3; D gene ambiguous. Deletions cut 4 bases from V and 5 bases from J, with 7 bases between. The germline V gene encodes CDR1 SGHVS and CDR2 FNYEAQ. The CDR3 runs to 12 residues. For the CDR3, the DNA is TGTGCCAGCAGCTCAGGCATAGATACGCAGTATTTT. Protein sequence: CASSSGIDTQYF.

Concerning this clonotype itself: Since a much larger clone is just one base distant, this may be a read error. J is TRBJ2-1 and V is TRBV7-8; TRBD2 aligns across 11 bases. The CDR3 has 14 residues. CDR1 is SGHVS, CDR2 FQNEAQ, per germline. The DNA of the CDR3 is TGTGTCAGCAGCTTAGCGGGGGGGGCCAATGAGCAGTTCTTC. Translating gives CVSSLAGGANEQFF.

Only a few counts were recorded for this clonotype. The J gene is TRBJ1-3, the V gene TRBV7-9; D is unresolved. The V and J ends lost 2 bases and 0 bases respectively, with 8 bases between them. The CDR3 runs to 15 residues. CDR1 is SEHNR, CDR2 FQNEAQ, per germline (reference sequence). CDR3: CASSLPGSSGNTIYF. For the CDR3, the DNA is TGTGCCAGCAGCTTACCCGGGAGCTCTGGAAACACCATATATTTT.